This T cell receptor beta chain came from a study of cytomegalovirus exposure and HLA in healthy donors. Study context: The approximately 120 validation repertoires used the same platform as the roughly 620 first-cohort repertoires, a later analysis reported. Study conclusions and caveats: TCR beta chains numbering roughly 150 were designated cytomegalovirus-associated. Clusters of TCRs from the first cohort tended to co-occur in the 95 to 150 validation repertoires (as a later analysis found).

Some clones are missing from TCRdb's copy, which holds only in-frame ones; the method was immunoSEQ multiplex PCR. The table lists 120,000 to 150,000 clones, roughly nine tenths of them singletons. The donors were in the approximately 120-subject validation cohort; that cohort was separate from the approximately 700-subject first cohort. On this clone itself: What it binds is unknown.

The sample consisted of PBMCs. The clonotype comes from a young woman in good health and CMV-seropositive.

The CDR3 sequence: CSVPQRGGFSDTQYF. The CDR3 region has the DNA TGCAGCGTTCCTCAGCGGGGGGGGTTTTCAGATACGCAGTATTTT. V is TRBV29-1 and J is TRBJ2-3; 10 nucleotides match TRBD2. Germline-derived CDR1 and CDR2 are SQVTM and ANQGSEA. The CDR3 consists of 15 residues. V lost 5 bases and J lost 4; bases outside the gene matches: 9.